This T cell receptor (beta chain) was sequenced for a study of T cells after yellow fever vaccination (dated by TCRdb to the late 2010s). General notes on the study: The SMART-Seq v4 Ultra Low Input RNA kit was used to prepare libraries from fractions with low cell numbers. To follow T-cell clones before and after both primary and booster YFV17D yellow fever vaccination, bulk TCR alpha and beta repertoires underwent longitudinal sequencing. The cohort comprised two healthy male donors, one aged 18 to 29 and one aged 30 to 40 years. Blood samples were taken at several timepoints before and after primary and secondary immunization, and bulk PBMC replicates and cell subsets were isolated.

Read against the paper, the sample's treatment or condition label means: live attenuated yellow fever vaccine strain. A standard Ficoll-Paque protocol was used to isolate PBMCs from peripheral blood. Dynabeads CD4 and CD8 positive selection kits were used to isolate CD4 and CD8 T-cell fractions. RNA was extracted with TriZol from bulk PBMCs, CD4 and CD8 fractions, and dextramer-positive and dextramer-negative fractions. This sample was sequenced with an Illumina NovaSeq 6000. TCR cDNA was made using 5'RACE template switching, a step that added a universal primer site and unique molecular identifiers. Priming for cDNA synthesis came from both the TCR alpha and TCR beta constant segments. Library amplification involved two PCR steps, and the second step added sample barcodes and sequencing adapters. Libraries were sequenced on Illumina HiSeq 2500 (2x100 bp) or NovaSeq (2x150 bp). The published analysis was carried out like this. Demultiplexing of reads and collapsing into UMI consensus sequences were performed with MIGEC, and V(D)J alignment was carried out with MiXCR. Clonotypes responding to the vaccine were identified with edgeR on replicate PBMC samples, with the criteria of FDR below 0.01 and a log2 fold change above 5 up to day 15. Bulk clonotypes were assigned CD4 or CD8 identity according to which sequenced CD4 or CD8 repertoire held them at higher abundance. Starting from the raw public reads, TCRdb applied fastp trimming at Q25, assembled clones with MiXCR and retained in-frame beta chains. Each record represents a unique CDR3 protein, reported with the most common genes and DNA among its rows. TCRdb, not the original authors, processed these V and J calls. Counted in this sample were some 300,000 distinct CDR3 sequences; about 10% of them appeared once. The biggest ten clones account for about 3% of the sample.

This clonotype was picked up a small number of times. This clone's antigen is unknown. No per-base quality is available; no much larger clone lies one base away. From the cysteine up to the phenylalanine, the CDR3 has a length of 15 residues. Solely the CDR3 DNA is kept, with 45 bases framed from the first base. CDR1 and CDR2, looked up from the germline V gene (reference sequence), are SEHNR and FQNEAQ. After removal of 3 bases from V and 3 bases from J, the junction retains 3 bases not matched to a gene. Overall study outcomes, separate from this receptor: Most clones expanded after primary vaccination (approximately 96% of CD4 and approximately 90% of CD8) were re-detected after the booster, suggesting that broad memory maintenance occurred. A small fraction of clonotypes appeared in both the CD4 and CD8 compartments, likely as a result of convergent recombination. The secondary T-cell response was found to be weaker but faster than the primary response, with a peak reached on day 5 rather than on day 15. Because the study included only a couple of donors, the extent to which the findings can be generalized is limited. Computational filtering was needed because FACS-sorted repertoires could contain abundant contaminating clonotypes from the bulk population.

This TCR was recovered from a man between 18 and 35 years old who received the YFV17D yellow fever vaccine. The sequence is built from TRBV7-9 and TRBJ2-2, with 8 bases aligning to TRBD1. The source was CD4+ T cells sorted from PBMCs, collected 5 days after the yellow fever booster vaccination. Here is the DNA: TGTGCCAGCAGCTTGGGACAGGAGTACACCGGGGAGCTGTTTTTT. Its protein product is CASSLGQEYTGELFF.